One sample yielded the 19 T cell receptor beta chains listed below, sequenced in a study of blood T cell repertoires in COVID-19. This table comes from immunoSEQ multiplex PCR, and its TCRdb copy is limited to in-frame clones, with some not included. The sample records around 80,000 clones, 80% being singletons. Input material: peripheral blood. The receptors shown here come from a woman in her seventies with acute or convalescent COVID-19.

This clone was seen once. The chain employs TRBV21-1 and TRBJ1-5. TRBV21-1 is flagged as a pseudogene. There are 15 residues in the CDR3. The CDR3 is CASSKDGSHNQPQHF. CDR3 sequence (DNA): TGTGCCAGCAGCAAAGATGGGAGCCACAATCAGCCCCAGCATTTT.

This clone was seen only a few times. This chain connects TRBV7-8 to TRBJ2-7; no clear D gene. The CDR3 totals 14 residues. V lost 1 base, J lost 1 base, and 8 bases lay in between. CDR1 SGHVS and CDR2 FQNEAQ come from the germline V gene. CDR3 region: CASSLDSPSYEQYF. DNA of the CDR3: TGTGCCAGCAGCTTAGACTCCCCATCCTACGAGCAGTACTTC.

This rearrangement joins TRBV11-3 to TRBJ2-2, with 9 bases that match TRBD1. This CDR3 comprises 15 residues. The ends lost 5 bases at V and 6 bases at J; junction bases unmatched: 7. Per the germline V gene, CDR1 is SGHNT and CDR2 is YENEEA. The CDR3 loop reads CASSLRTGESGELFF. In nucleotides, the CDR3 is TGTGCCAGCAGCCTCCGGACAGGGGAGTCCGGGGAGCTGTTTTTT.

The chain employs TRBV27 and TRBJ1-1; D is ambiguous. V shed 5 bases and J shed 5 bases, with 18 bases lying between them. Germline CDR1 and CDR2: MNHEY and SMNVEV (reference sequence). The CDR3 is 15 residues long. Here the CDR3 DNA reads TGTGCCAGCAGTCTAGTGGTCGGGAAAATAACTGAAGCTTTCTTT. Encoded protein: CASSLVVGKITEAFF.

This chain links TRBV3-1 (or the pseudogene TRBV3-2) with TRBJ1-1; no firm D call. The CDR3 is 15 residues long. V lost 3 bases to trimming and J lost 5 bases, with 16 bases between them. The germline V gene encodes CDR1 LGHDT and CDR2 YNNKEL (reference sequence). The CDR3 sequence: CASSHFGAAGTEAFF. CDR3 coding DNA: TGTGCCAGCAGCCATTTCGGAGCGGCGGGGACTGAAGCTTTCTTT.

The CDR3 nucleotides are TGTGCCAGCAGCATTGAATGGTCTGGCAGGGGGGCGGGCACCGGGGAGCTGTTTTTT. Its protein product is CASSIEWSGRGAGTGELFF. The chain is built from TRBV21-1 and TRBJ2-2; no check of the table's D call, TRBD1, against the DNA was made. TRBV21-1 constitutes a pseudogene. This CDR3 is 19 amino acids long.

This chain links TRBV6-5 with TRBJ2-1; perhaps TRBD2 as D (6 bases). Between the trimmed V and J ends, which lost 7 bases and 7 bases, there was a span of 14 bases. Germline CDR1 reads MNHEY; CDR2 reads SVGAGI. This CDR3 is built from 13 residues. Here the CDR3 DNA reads TGTGCCAGCAACCCTAGTGGGGGGAATGAGCAGTTCTTC. This translates into CASNPSGGNEQFF.

The chain links TRBV5-1 to TRBJ2-1; D perhaps matches TRBD1 (5 bases). CDR1 and CDR2 (germline): SGHRS, YFSETQ. CDR3 length: 16 amino acids. V lost 4 bases and J lost 4, with 18 bases in between. The CDR3 loop is CASSTKGLNPYNEQFF. CDR3 DNA sequence: TGCGCCAGCAGCACCAAGGGGCTCAACCCATACAATGAGCAGTTCTTC.

The chain couples TRBV9 to TRBJ2-3, with D uncertain. This CDR3 is 11 amino acids long. Germline V gene lookup returns CDR1 SGDLS and CDR2 YYNGEE. The germline V and J ends were trimmed by 4 bases and 11 bases, with 11 bases remaining between them. CDR3 loop: CASSSSVKQYF. The DNA of the CDR3 is TGTGCCAGCAGCTCCTCGGTTAAGCAGTATTTT.

The chain has TRBV4-1 and TRBJ1-6, with D possibly matching TRBD1 (6 bases). The CDR3 runs 15 residues. Trimming took off 2 bases at V and 8 bases at J, with 13 bases between the two ends. Germline loops: CDR1 MGHRA, CDR2 YSYEKL. The DNA of the CDR3 is TGCGCCAGCAGCCAACCTACAGGGCTTGATTCACCCCTCCACTTT. It specifies CASSQPTGLDSPLHF.

V gene TRBV6-2 or TRBV6-3 combines with J gene TRBJ2-7; 10 bases are a match to TRBD2. J gave up 7 bases and V 2 bases, and 5 bases lay outside the gene matches. Germline lookup yields CDR1 MNHEY and CDR2 SVGEGT. This CDR3 contains 14 residues. CDR3 nucleotides: TGTGCCAGCAGTTACCTAGCGGGGGCCGGGGAGCAGTACTTC. Translated, it gives CASSYLAGAGEQYF.

This chain uses TRBV5-1 with TRBJ1-1; weak D call: TRBD1 (5 bases). This CDR3 comprises 12 residues. Germline CDR1 reads SGHRS; CDR2 reads YFSETQ. Trimming shortened V by 4 bases and J by 8 bases, and 12 bases separated the two germline ends. For the CDR3, the DNA is TGCGCCAGCAGCCCGCCCTCAGGGGAAGCTTTCTTT. It encodes CASSPPSGEAFF.

The chain carries TRBV4-1 and TRBJ2-7; TRBD1 matches at 10 bases. CDR3 length equals 18 residues. Trimming at V came to 0 bases and at J to 3 bases, leaving 11 bases not matched to a gene. The V gene's germline CDR1 is MGHRA and CDR2 YSYEKL. The CDR3 spells CASSQDGARGQGNYEQYF. DNA for the CDR3: TGCGCCAGCAGCCAAGATGGGGCCCGGGGACAGGGGAACTACGAGCAGTACTTC.

This clone was detected a few times. The CDR3 loop reads CASSQDLSTEAFF. The CDR3 region has the DNA TGCGCCAGCAGCCAAGATCTGAGCACTGAAGCTTTCTTT. The V gene is TRBV4-1, the J gene TRBJ1-1; no firm D call. The germline V and J ends were trimmed by 0 bases and 4 bases, with 6 bases remaining between them. CDR1 MGHRA and CDR2 YSYEKL come from the germline V gene. The CDR3 is made up of 13 amino acids.

This clone was found once. The V call is TRBV3-1 (or the pseudogene TRBV3-2), the J call TRBJ2-5; 10 nucleotides line up with TRBD2. Looked up from germline, CDR1 is LGHDT and CDR2 is YNNKEL (reference sequence). Trimming took 6 bases from V and 4 from J; bases not matched to a gene: 8. CDR3 size: 15 residues. The CDR3 DNA sequence: TGTGCCAGCAGTAGGCTAGCGGGGGATCTAGAGACCCAGTACTTC. Protein: CASSRLAGDLETQYF.

The chain couples TRBV4-2 to TRBJ1-4; 8 positions match TRBD1. Looked up from germline, CDR1 is LGHNA and CDR2 is YNFKEQ. V shed 1 base and J 6 bases; nucleotides not matched to a gene: 10. The CDR3 runs 17 residues. The CDR3 DNA sequence: TGTGCCAGCAGCCAAGTAGGATTTTCGGGACAGGATGAAAAACTGTTTTTT. This codes for CASSQVGFSGQDEKLFF.

This clone turned up a few times. V and J are TRBV7-9 and TRBJ1-2, with 12 nucleotides matching TRBD1. V dropped 5 bases and J dropped 8; count of bases not matched to a gene: 15. This CDR3 comprises 17 residues. The V gene's germline CDR1 is SEHNR and CDR2 FQNEAQ (reference sequence). This CDR3 is CASSRTDGTGGTGGYTF. In DNA form, the CDR3 reads TGTGCCAGCAGCAGGACCGATGGGACAGGGGGCACTGGGGGCTACACCTTC. The full variable domain, rest sourced from reference TRBV7-9 and TRBJ1-2, is DTGVSQNPRHKITKRGQNVTFRCDPISEHNRLYWYRQTLGQGPEFLTYFQNEAQLEKSRLLSDRFSAERPKGSFSTLEIQRTEQGDSAMYLCASSRTDGTGGTGGYTFGSGTRLTVV.

The V and J genes are TRBV15 and TRBJ2-7, with TRBD2 identical over 7 bases. The junction had 4 bases not matched to a gene; V was cut back by 8 bases and J by 6 bases. CDR3 length: 11 residues. Germline CDR1 and CDR2: LNHNV and YYDKDF (reference sequence). CDR3 nucleotides: TGTGCCACCGGGACTATGGTCGAGCAGTACTTC. It is translated as CATGTMVEQYF. The whole variable domain, remainder taken from reference TRBV15 and TRBJ2-7, is DAMVIQNPRYQVTQFGKPVTLSCSQTLNHNVMYWYQQKSSQAPKLLFHYYDKDFNNEADTPDNFQSRRPNTSFCFLDIRSPGLGDTAMYLCATGTMVEQYFGPGTRLTVT.

The V call is TRBV2, the J call TRBJ2-7, with D tentatively TRBD2 (6 bases). This CDR3 is built from 14 residues. V was shortened by 5 bases and J by 0 bases, with 11 bases between the two germline ends. The germline V gene encodes CDR1 SNHLY and CDR2 FYNNEI. The CDR3 protein is CASSWTISSYEQYF. CDR3 nucleotide sequence: TGTGCCAGCAGTTGGACTATCAGCTCCTACGAGCAGTACTTC.